Sequencing of this T cell receptor (beta chain) was carried out in a study of blood T cells in healthy people across ages. The authors ran a second PCR of roughly 6 to 12 cycles using a sample-barcoded 5' primer and a J-beta primer mix. In TCRdb, the 5' RACE reads were re-called with MiXCR into one record per CDR3 protein. The profile shows some 800,000 distinct CDR3 sequences, around 25% of them singletons. The CDR3 is made up of 16 amino acids. Unmatched junction bases numbered 9, after V lost 5 bases and J lost 5 bases. Germline V CDR1 and CDR2: SGHVS, FQNEAQ. This clonotype was recorded a few times. Separately, the same data were catalogued under a study of T cells of mothers and their children.

Input material: blood. The J gene is TRBJ2-2, the V gene TRBV7-8; 9 bases map to TRBD1. This clonotype was obtained from a boy younger than 18 in good health. DNA for the CDR3: TGTGCCAGCAGCCATTCGTTGGGACAGGGAACCGGGGAGCTGTTTTTT. Encoded protein: CASSHSLGQGTGELFF.